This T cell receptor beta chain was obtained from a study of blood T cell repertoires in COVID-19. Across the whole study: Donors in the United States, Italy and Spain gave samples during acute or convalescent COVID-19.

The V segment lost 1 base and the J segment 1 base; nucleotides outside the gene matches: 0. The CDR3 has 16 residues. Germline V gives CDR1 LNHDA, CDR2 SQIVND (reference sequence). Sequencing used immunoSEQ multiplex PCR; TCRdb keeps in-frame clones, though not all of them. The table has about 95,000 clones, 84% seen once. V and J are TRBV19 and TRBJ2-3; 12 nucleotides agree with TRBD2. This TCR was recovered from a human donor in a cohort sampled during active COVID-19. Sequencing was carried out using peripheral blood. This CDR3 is CASSIGLAGGTDTQYF. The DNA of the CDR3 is TGTGCCAGTAGTATAGGACTAGCGGGGGGCACAGATACGCAGTATTTT.